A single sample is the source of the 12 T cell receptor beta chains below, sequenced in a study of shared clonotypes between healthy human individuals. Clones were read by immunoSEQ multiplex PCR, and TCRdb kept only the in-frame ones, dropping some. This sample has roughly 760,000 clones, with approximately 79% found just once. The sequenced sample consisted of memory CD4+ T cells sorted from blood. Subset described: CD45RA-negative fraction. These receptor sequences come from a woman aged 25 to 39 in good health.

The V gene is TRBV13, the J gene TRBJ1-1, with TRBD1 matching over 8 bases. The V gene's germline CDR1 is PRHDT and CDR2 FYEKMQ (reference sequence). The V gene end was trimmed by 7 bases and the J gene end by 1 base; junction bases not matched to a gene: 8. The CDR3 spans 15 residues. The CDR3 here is CASTTQGGGNTEAFF. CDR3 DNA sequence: TGTGCCAGCACCACACAGGGGGGCGGGAACACTGAAGCTTTCTTT.

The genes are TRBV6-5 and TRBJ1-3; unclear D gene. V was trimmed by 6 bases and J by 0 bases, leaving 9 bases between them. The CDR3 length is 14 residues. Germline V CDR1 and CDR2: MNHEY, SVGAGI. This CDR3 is CASRPSSSGNTIYF. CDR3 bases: TGTGCCAGCAGACCCAGTAGCTCTGGAAACACCATATATTTT.

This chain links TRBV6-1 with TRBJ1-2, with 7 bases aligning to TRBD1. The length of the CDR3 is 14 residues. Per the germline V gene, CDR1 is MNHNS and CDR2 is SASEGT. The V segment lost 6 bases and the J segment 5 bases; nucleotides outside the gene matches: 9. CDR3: CASSGTERGYGYTF. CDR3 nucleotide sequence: TGTGCCAGCAGCGGGACAGAACGAGGGTATGGCTACACCTTC.

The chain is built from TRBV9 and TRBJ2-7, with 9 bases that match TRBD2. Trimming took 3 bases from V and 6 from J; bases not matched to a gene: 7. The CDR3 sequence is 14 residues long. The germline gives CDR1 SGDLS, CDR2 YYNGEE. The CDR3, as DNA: TGTGCCAGCAGCGCCAGCGGGAGGCGAACCGAGCAGTACTTC. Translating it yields CASSASGRRTEQYF. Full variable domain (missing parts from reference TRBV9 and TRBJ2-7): DSGVTQTPKHLITATGQRVTLRCSPRSGDLSVYWYQQSLDQGLQFLIQYYNGEERAKGNILERFSAQQFPDLHSELNLSSLELGDSALYFCASSASGRRTEQYFGPGTRLTVT.

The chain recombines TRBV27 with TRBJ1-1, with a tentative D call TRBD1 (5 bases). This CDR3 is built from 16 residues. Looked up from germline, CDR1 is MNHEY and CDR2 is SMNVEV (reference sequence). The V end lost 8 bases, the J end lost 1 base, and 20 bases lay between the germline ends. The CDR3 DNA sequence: TGTGCCAGCGGGCCCGGGTGGGGCAGCTGGAACACTGAAGCTTTCTTT. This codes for CASGPGWGSWNTEAFF.

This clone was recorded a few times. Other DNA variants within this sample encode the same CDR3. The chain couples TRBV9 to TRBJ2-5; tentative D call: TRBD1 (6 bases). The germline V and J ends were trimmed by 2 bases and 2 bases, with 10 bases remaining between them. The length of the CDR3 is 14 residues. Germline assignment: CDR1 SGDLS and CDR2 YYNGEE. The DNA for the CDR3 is TGTGCCAGCAGCGTGACAGGCTTTCAAGAGACCCAGTACTTC. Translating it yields CASSVTGFQETQYF.

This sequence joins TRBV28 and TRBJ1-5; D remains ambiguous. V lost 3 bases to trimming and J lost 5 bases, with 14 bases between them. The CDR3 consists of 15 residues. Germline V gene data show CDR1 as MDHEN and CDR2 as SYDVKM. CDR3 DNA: TGTGCCAGCAGTTTTACCTGGGTCCCTCATCAGCCCCAGCATTTT. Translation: CASSFTWVPHQPQHF.

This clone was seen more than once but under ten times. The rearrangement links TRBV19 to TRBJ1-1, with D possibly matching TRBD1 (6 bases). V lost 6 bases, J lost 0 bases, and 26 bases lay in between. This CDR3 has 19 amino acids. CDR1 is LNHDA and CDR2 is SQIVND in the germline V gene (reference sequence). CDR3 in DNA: TGTGCCAGTAGCAATTGGAGGGGCCCACAGGGCTCGATGAACACTGAAGCTTTCTTT. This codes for CASSNWRGPQGSMNTEAFF.

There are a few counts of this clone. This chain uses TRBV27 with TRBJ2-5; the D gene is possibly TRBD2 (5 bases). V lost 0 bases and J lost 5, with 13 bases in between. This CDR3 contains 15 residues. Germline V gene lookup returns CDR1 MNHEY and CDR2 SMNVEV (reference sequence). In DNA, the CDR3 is TGTGCCAGCAGTTTATCGGGAGAAATCGGGGAGACCCAGTACTTC. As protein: CASSLSGEIGETQYF.

CDR3 amino acids: CASSKDPESTDTQYF. The CDR3 DNA reads TGTGCCAGCAGCAAAGATCCGGAAAGCACAGATACGCAGTATTTT. This chain connects TRBV21-1 to TRBJ2-3. TRBV21-1 is a pseudogene segment. There are 15 residues in the CDR3.

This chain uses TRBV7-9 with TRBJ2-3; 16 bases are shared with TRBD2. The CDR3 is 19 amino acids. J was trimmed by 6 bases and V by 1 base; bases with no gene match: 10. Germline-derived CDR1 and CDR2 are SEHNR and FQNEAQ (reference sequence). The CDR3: CASSLGGLAGGLSGDTQYF. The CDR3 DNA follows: TGTGCCAGCAGCTTAGGGGGACTAGCGGGAGGGCTCTCCGGGGATACGCAGTATTTT.

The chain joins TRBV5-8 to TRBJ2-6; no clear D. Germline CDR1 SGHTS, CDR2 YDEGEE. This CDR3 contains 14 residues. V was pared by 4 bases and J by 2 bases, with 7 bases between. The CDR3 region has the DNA TGTGCCAGCAGCAACCCCCCTGGGGCCAACGTCCTGACTTTC. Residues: CASSNPPGANVLTF.